The clone carrying this T cell receptor (beta chain) came up many times. Authors of the study amplified TCR beta CDR3 regions from RNA transcripts. The TCR CDR3 was amplified in a first-round RT-PCR using the HTBI primer set. TCRdb re-analysed the multiplex PCR reads in MiXCR, keeping a single row per CDR3 protein. The sample includes some 350,000 distinct CDR3 sequences, roughly 13% of them seen just once. Deletions cut 3 bases from V and 0 bases from J, with 15 bases between. The CDR3 has 17 amino acids. The data originate from a study of T cells in Graves' hyperthyroidism and ophthalmopathy. V is TRBV12-3 or TRBV12-4 and J is TRBJ1-5; D is uncertain. The clonotype was recovered from a woman between 35 and 50 years old with Graves' ophthalmopathy. The sequenced material came from blood. The CDR3 region is CASSLSGTAGSNQPQHF. As DNA, the CDR3 is TGTGCCAGCAGTTTGTCAGGAACGGCCGGTAGCAATCAGCCCCAGCATTTT.